This T cell receptor beta chain was obtained from a study of radiation and T cells in renal cell carcinoma. The time point: blood 4 weeks post-SBRT, at nephrectomy. Treatment denoted: 15 Gy SBRT to primary tumor, nephrectomy 4 weeks later. Nephrectomy followed 15 Gy stereotactic body radiation by 4 weeks. After SBRT, blood was collected at 2 and 4 weeks, plus baseline. Clear cell pathology was present in this patient's renal cell carcinoma. The method was immunoSEQ multiplex PCR; TCRdb's version includes in-frame clones alone and lacks a portion of them. The sample has tens of thousands of clones, roughly 80% seen once. V was pared by 0 bases and J by 8 bases, with 11 bases between. The CDR3 contains 14 residues. Germline-derived CDR1 and CDR2 are SGHRS and YFSETQ.

This sequence joins TRBV5-1 and TRBJ1-4; D unresolved. Sequencing was performed on blood, taken from a patient whose treatment included radiotherapy and nephrectomy. This receptor was identified in a woman in her 70s with renal cell carcinoma. The CDR3 DNA reads TGCGCCAGCAGCTTGGCGGCAGAATACGAAAAACTGTTTTTT. It yields the protein CASSLAAEYEKLFF.